This entry is about one TCR beta chain. Its specificity is not known. The junction and the germline gene differ at one end; a read error may be behind it. The data stem from a study of blood T cells in healthy people across ages. The CDR3 sequence is 18 residues long. Germline CDR1 and CDR2: SGHAT and FQDESV (reference sequence). Findings of the study overall: The donors' CMV status was not determined, possibly confounding changes in expanded clonotypes. Correlation between TCR beta diversity and naive T cell percentage was strong.

Using a J-beta primer mix together with a sample-barcoded 5' primer, a second PCR was run for about 6 to 11 cycles. TCRdb re-called the 5' RACE reads with MiXCR, one entry per CDR3 protein. The sample comprises hundreds of thousands of distinct CDR3 sequences, over 40% of which are singletons, and 13% rests with the top ten. Each donor had roughly 10 milliliters of peripheral blood drawn. The sequencing input was blood. The chain employs TRBV11-1 and TRBJ2-1; D tentatively reads TRBD1 or TRBD2 (5 bases each). The receptor was isolated from a woman aged 80 or over in good health. The CDR3 nucleotides read TGTGCCAGCAGCTTAGACATCCTTGGGGGTGCTGGCTACGATGAGCAGTTCTTC. The encoded protein is CASSLDILGGAGYDEQFF.